The clone carrying this T cell receptor beta chain turned up a few times. Its antigen is still unknown. Trimming cost V 1 base and J 5 bases, with 5 bases left between them. The length of the CDR3 is 12 residues. CDR1 SGHTA and CDR2 FQGNSA come from the germline V gene. Follow-up blood was drawn about 14 weeks, roughly three months, after antiretroviral therapy began. No cell fractionation was done, so the repertoire covers all unsorted peripheral blood T cells. Exclusions covered tumors, febrile or AIDS-related illness, and hepatitis B or C coinfection. The sample is drawn from a study of HIV-infected patients and healthy controls. Broader study findings: Around twelve weeks of therapy was arguably too brief to observe immune reconstitution in treated samples. Diversity differences between study cohorts were not due to their slight age and sex differences.

Reverse transcription used about 500 ng RNA and constant-region primers for alpha and beta. Separate chain-specific third strand synthesis with multiplexing indices produced the alpha and beta libraries. TCRdb processed the 5' RACE reads anew with MiXCR; each CDR3 protein has one entry. The data hold 3,500 to 4,000 distinct CDR3 sequences, with about 27% observed a single time. This TCR was sampled from an adult with HIV infection. The chain joins TRBV7-2 to TRBJ1-2; D call uncertain. The specimen was blood, collected during antiretroviral therapy. The CDR3: CASSLVGYGYTF. The CDR3 DNA reads TGTGCCAGCAGCTTAGTGGGGTATGGCTACACCTTC.